The sequence of this TCR beta chain was determined in a study of T cell repertoires in cytomegalovirus infection. Study details: Recently identified HLA-C-restricted CMV epitopes were used, and well-studied HLA-B-restricted CMV epitopes were used as well. Both a matching HLA type and CMV infection were indicated by public TCR beta signatures. Findings and limits, study-wide: Cumulated frequencies of public TCR beta families served to identify carriers of CMV plus the relevant HLA. The ex vivo response showed dominance by HLA-C-restricted CMV-specific TCR beta clonotypes.

Trimming took off 0 bases at V and 6 bases at J, with 9 bases between the two ends. CDR3 length: 14 amino acids. In germline, CDR1 is SGHVS, CDR2 FNYEAQ. A remark on this clonotype: Its target is unknown.

TCRdb ran MiXCR on the reads and lists one entry per CDR3 protein. The sample contains about 85,000 distinct CDR3 sequences, about 44% of which appear only once. This receptor was taken from a human donor in good health (CMV status not recorded). Some clones in this sample may be carry-over from other donors' samples. Sequenced material: CD8+ T cells from cultured PBMCs, taken from culture after CMV antigen stimulation. The chain has TRBV7-6 and TRBJ2-1; TRBD2 is a possible D gene (5 bases). CDR3 sequence reads: CASSLAWTPNEQFF. CDR3 DNA: TGTGCCAGCAGCTTAGCTTGGACTCCCAATGAGCAGTTCTTC.